This passage covers 7 T cell receptor beta chains from one sample sequenced in a study of early T cells in non-severe SARS-CoV-2 infection. MiXCR, applied by TCRdb to the 5' RACE reads, yields one record per CDR3 protein. The table lists tens of thousands of distinct CDR3 sequences, about 3% of them singletons. Sequenced sample: whole blood. The receptors originated from an adult who was a healthcare worker with PCR-confirmed SARS-CoV-2 infection or an uninfected control (not recorded which).

This clonotype was seen ten or more times. V usage is TRBV7-8 and J usage is TRBJ1-1, with D uncertain. In germline, CDR1 is SGHVS, CDR2 FQNEAQ. The CDR3 runs to 15 residues. The V end lost 1 base, the J end lost 1 base, and 10 bases lay between the germline ends. This CDR3 is CASSLGIGRNTEAFF. The CDR3 nucleotides are TGTGCCAGCAGCTTAGGGATTGGCAGGAACACTGAAGCTTTCTTT.

This clonotype was detected many times. V usage is TRBV11-2 and J usage is TRBJ2-2; D might be TRBD1 or TRBD2, each matching 5 bases. This CDR3 comprises 18 residues. The V and J ends lost 1 base and 6 bases respectively, with 21 bases between them. The germline CDR1 and CDR2 sequences are SGHAT and FQNNGV. CDR3 DNA: TGTGCCAGCAGCTTAGTCCCCCCGGGACGGAGGCCTCCCGGGGAGCTGTTTTTT. Residues: CASSLVPPGRRPPGELFF.

This clonotype is medium-sized within its sample. The rearrangement links TRBV7-9 to TRBJ1-4; D may be TRBD1 (6 bases). Trimming stripped 4 bases from V and 8 bases from J, with 17 bases between. The CDR3 covers 15 residues. The germline CDR1 and CDR2 sequences are SEHNR and FQNEAQ (reference sequence). The CDR3 bases are TGTGCCAGCAGCTCATCGGGACAAATCGGGGAAAAACTGTTTTTT. Translating gives CASSSSGQIGEKLFF. Full variable domain (missing parts from reference TRBV7-9 and TRBJ1-4): DTGVSQNPRHKITKRGQNVTFRCDPISEHNRLYWYRQTLGQGPEFLTYFQNEAQLEKSRLLSDRFSAERPKGSFSTLEIQRTEQGDSAMYLCASSSSGQIGEKLFFGSGTQLSVL.

This clonotype showed up many times. The V call is TRBV12-3 or TRBV12-4, the J call TRBJ1-1; 9 positions agree with TRBD1. The CDR3 extends over 12 amino acids. The junction had 5 bases not matched to a gene; V was cut back by 6 bases and J by 9 bases. Here the CDR3 DNA reads TGTGCCAGCAGGCTGGACAGGGGAAAAGCTTTCTTT. It translates to CASRLDRGKAFF.

The sample holds many counts of this clonotype. The chain links TRBV5-1 to TRBJ2-5; 10 nucleotides agree with TRBD1. The germline V gene has CDR1 SGHRS and CDR2 YFSETQ. The CDR3 consists of 17 residues. V lost 3 bases and J lost 1; bases outside the gene matches: 9. CDR3: CASSSFKRTGGQETQYF. The CDR3 bases are TGCGCCAGCAGCTCCTTCAAAAGGACAGGGGGCCAAGAGACCCAGTACTTC.

This clonotype was seen at least ten times. The chain combines TRBV13 with TRBJ1-2; D is ambiguous. CDR1 is PRHDT, CDR2 FYEKMQ, per germline (reference sequence). The CDR3 runs 16 residues. Trimming removed 1 base at V and 3 bases at J, with 15 bases between. In nucleotides, the CDR3 is TGTGCCAGCAGCTTAGAGGCGTCCAAGGCCCACTATGGCTACACCTTC. Its translation is CASSLEASKAHYGYTF. Looking up the rest from reference TRBV13 and TRBJ1-2 gives the full variable domain: AAGVIQSPRHLIKEKRETATLKCYPIPRHDTVYWYQQGPGQDPQFLISFYEKMQSDKGSIPDRFSAQQFSDYHSELNMSSLELGDSALYFCASSLEASKAHYGYTFGSGTRLTVV.

This clonotype was counted at least ten times. This rearrangement joins TRBV7-6 to TRBJ2-5; the D gene is possibly TRBD2 (6 bases). CDR3 length: 15 residues. The V and J ends lost 2 bases and 2 bases respectively, with 12 bases between them. The germline V gene encodes CDR1 SGHVS and CDR2 FNYEAQ. The CDR3 DNA follows: TGTGCCAGCAGCTTAAGTACAGGAGGGCAAGAGACCCAGTACTTC. It codes for CASSLSTGGQETQYF.